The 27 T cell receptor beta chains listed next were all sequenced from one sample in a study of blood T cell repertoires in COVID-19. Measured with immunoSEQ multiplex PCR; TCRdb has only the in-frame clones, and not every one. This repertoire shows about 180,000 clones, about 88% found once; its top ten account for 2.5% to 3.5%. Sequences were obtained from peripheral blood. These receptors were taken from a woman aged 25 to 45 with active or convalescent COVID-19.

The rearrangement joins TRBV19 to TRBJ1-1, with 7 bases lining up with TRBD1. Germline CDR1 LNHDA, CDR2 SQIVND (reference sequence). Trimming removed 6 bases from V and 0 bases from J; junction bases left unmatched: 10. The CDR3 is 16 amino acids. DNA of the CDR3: TGTGCCAGTAGCCGGACAGGCGGTGGGATGAACACTGAAGCTTTCTTT. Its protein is CASSRTGGGMNTEAFF.

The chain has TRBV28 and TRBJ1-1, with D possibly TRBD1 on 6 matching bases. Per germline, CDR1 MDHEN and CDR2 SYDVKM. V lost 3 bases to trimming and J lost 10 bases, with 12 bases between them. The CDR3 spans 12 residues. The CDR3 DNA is TGTGCCAGCAGTTTCCCCGGCAGGGGAGCTTTCTTT. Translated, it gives CASSFPGRGAFF.

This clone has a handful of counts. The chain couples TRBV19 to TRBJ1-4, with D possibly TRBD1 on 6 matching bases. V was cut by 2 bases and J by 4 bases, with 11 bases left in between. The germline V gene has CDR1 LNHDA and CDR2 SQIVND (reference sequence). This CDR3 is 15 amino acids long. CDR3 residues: CASSIRRQVNEKLFF. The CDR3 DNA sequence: TGTGCCAGTAGTATAAGGAGACAGGTTAATGAAAAACTGTTTTTT.

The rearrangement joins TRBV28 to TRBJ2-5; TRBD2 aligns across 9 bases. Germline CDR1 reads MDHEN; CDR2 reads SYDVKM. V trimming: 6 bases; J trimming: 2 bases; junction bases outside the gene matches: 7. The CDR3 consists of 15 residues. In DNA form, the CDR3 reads TGTGCCAGCAGAATAGCGGGAGATGTACAAGAGACCCAGTACTTC. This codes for CASRIAGDVQETQYF.

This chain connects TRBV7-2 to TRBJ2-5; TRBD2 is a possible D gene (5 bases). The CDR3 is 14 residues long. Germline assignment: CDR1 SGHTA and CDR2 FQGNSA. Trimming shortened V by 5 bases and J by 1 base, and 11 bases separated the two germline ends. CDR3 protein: CASSTARAQETQYF. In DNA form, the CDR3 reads TGTGCCAGCAGCACGGCGCGGGCCCAAGAGACCCAGTACTTC.

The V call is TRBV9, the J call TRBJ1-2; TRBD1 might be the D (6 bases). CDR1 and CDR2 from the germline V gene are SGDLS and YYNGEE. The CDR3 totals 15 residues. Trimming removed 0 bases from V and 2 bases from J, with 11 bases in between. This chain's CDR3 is CASSVAGDENYGYTF. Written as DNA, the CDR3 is TGTGCCAGCAGCGTAGCAGGGGACGAGAACTATGGCTACACCTTC.

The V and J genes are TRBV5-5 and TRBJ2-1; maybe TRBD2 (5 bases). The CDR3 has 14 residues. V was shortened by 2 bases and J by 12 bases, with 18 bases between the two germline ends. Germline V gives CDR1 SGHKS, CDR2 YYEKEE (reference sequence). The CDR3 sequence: CASSFSEGRGGQFF. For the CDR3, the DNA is TGTGCCAGCAGCTTCAGTGAGGGCCGGGGTGGGCAGTTCTTC.

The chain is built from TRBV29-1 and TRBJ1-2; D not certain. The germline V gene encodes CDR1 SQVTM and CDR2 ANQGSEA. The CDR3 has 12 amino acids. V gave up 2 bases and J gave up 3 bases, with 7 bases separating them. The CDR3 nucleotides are TGCAGCGTTGAACGGCGGTACTATGGCTACACCTTC. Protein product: CSVERRYYGYTF.

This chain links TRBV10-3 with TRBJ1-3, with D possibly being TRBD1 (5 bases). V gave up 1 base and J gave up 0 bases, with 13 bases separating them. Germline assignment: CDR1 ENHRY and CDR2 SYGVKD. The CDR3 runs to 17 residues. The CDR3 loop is CAISEFAGISSGNTIYF. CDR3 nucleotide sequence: TGTGCCATCAGTGAGTTCGCAGGGATCAGCTCTGGAAACACCATATATTTT.

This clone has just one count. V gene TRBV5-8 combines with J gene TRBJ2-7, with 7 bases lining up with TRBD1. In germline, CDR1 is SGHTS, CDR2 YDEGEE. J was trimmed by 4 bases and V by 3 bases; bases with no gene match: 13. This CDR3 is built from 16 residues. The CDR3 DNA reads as TGTGCCAGCAGCTGGGCCTACGGACAGGTATTTTACGAGCAGTACTTC. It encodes CASSWAYGQVFYEQYF.

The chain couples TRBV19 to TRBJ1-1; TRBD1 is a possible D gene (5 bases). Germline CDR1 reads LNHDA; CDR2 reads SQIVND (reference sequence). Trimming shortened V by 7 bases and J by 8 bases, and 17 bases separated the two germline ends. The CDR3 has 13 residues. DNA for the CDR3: TGTGCCAGTAAGGTCCAGGGCTTTGTAGAAGCTTTCTTT. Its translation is CASKVQGFVEAFF.

The CDR3 loop reads CAISESGEETQYF. The CDR3 DNA sequence: TGTGCCATCAGTGAGTCAGGGGAAGAGACCCAGTACTTC. This chain links TRBV10-3 with TRBJ2-5, with D possibly TRBD1 on 5 matching bases. Trimming cost V 0 bases and J 3 bases, with 5 bases left between them. This CDR3 comprises 13 residues. CDR1 ENHRY and CDR2 SYGVKD come from the germline V gene.

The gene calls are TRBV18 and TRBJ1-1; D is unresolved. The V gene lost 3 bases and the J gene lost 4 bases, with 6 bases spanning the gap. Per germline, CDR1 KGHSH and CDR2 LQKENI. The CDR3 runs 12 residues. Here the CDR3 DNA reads TGTGCCAGCTCACCCACACCCACTGAAGCTTTCTTT. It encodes CASSPTPTEAFF.

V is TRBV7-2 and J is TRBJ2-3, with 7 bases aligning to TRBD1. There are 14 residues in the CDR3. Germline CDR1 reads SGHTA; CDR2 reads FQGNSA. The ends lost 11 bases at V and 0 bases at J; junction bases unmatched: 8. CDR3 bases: TGTGCCGGTACTAGGGACAGTAGCACAGATACGCAGTATTTT. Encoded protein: CAGTRDSSTDTQYF. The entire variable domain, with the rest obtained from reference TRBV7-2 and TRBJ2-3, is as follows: GAGVSQSPSNKVTEKGKDVELRCDPISGHTALYWYRQSLGQGLEFLIYFQGNSAPDKSGLPSDRFSAERTGGSVSTLTIQRTQQEDSAVYLCAGTRDSSTDTQYFGPGTRLTVL.

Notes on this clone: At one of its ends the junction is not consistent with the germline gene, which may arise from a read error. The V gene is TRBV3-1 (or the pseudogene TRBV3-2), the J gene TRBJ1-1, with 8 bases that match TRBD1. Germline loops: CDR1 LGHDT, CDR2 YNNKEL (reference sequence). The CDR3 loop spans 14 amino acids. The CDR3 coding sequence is TGTGCCAGCAGTCAAGACAGGGGGAACACTGAAGCTTTCTTT. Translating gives CASSQDRGNTEAFF.

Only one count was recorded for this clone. The chain's CDR3 is CASSLAGQGLYGYTF. In DNA form, the CDR3 reads TGTGCCAGCAGCTTAGCGGGGCAGGGCCTCTATGGCTACACCTTC. The chain has TRBV7-8 and TRBJ1-2; tentative D call: TRBD1 (5 bases). Germline assignment: CDR1 SGHVS and CDR2 FQNEAQ. Trimming removed 0 bases from V and 4 bases from J, with 12 bases in between. This CDR3 region has 15 residues.

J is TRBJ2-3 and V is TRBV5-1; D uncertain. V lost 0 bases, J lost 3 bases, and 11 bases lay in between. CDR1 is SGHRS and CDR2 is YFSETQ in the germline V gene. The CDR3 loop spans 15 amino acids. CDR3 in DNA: TGCGCCAGCAGCTTGGAAGCGATGTGGACAGATACGCAGTATTTT. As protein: CASSLEAMWTDTQYF.

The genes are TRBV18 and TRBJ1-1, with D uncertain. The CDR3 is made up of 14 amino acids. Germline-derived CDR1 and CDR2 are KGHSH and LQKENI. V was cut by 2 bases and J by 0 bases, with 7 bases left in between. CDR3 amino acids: CASSPERLNTEAFF. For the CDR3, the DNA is TGTGCCAGCTCACCAGAGAGATTGAACACTGAAGCTTTCTTT. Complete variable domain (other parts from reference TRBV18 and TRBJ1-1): NAGVMQNPRHLVRRRGQEARLRCSPMKGHSHVYWYRQLPEEGLKFMVYLQKENIIDESGMPKERFSAEFPKEGPSILRIQQVVRGDSAAYFCASSPERLNTEAFFGQGTRLTVV.

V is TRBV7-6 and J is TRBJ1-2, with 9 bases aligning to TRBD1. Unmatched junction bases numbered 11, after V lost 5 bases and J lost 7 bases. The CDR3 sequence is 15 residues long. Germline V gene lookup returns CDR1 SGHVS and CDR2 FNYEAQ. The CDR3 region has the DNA TGTGCCAGCAGCCCATATCCGGGACAGGGCGGTGGCTACACCTTC. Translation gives CASSPYPGQGGGYTF.

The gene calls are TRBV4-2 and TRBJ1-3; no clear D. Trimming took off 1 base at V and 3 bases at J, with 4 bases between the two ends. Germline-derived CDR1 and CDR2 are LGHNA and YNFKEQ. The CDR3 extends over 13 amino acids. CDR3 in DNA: TGTGCCAGCAGCCAAGTCTTTGGAAACACCATATATTTT. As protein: CASSQVFGNTIYF.

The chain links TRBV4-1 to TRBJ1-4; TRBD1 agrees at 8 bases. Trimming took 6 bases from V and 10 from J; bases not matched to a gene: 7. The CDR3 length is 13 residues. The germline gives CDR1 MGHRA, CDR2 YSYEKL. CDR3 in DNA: TGCGCCAGCAGGAGACAGGGGTCGGGAAAACTGTTTTTT. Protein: CASRRQGSGKLFF.

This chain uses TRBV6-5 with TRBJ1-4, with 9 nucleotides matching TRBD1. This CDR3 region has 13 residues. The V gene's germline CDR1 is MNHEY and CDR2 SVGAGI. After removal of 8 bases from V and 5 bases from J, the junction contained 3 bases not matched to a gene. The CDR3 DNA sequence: TGTGCCAGCGAGGGGACAGGGAATGAAAAACTGTTTTTT. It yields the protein CASEGTGNEKLFF.

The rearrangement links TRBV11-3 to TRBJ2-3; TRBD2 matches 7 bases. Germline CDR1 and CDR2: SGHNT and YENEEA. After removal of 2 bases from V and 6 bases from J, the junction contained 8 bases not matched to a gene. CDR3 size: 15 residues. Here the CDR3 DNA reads TGTGCCAGCAGCTTATTATACGGGGGGAGCGATACGCAGTATTTT. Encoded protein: CASSLLYGGSDTQYF.

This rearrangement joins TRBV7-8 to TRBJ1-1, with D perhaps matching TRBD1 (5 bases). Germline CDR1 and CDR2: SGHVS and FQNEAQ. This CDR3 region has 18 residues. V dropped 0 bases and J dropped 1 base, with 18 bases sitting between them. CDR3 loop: CASSLALYQGRGNTEAFF. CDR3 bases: TGTGCCAGCAGCTTAGCTCTATATCAGGGAAGGGGGAACACTGAAGCTTTCTTT. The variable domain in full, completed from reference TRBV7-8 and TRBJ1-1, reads GAGVSQSPRYKVAKRGQDVALRCDPISGHVSLFWYQQALGQGPEFLTYFQNEAQLDKSGLPSDRFFAERPEGSVSTLKIQRTQQEDSAVYLCASSLALYQGRGNTEAFFGQGTRLTVV.

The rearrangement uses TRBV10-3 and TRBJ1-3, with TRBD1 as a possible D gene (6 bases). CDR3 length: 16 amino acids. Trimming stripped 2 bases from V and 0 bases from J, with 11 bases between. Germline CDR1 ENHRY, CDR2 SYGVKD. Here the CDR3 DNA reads TGTGCCATCAGTGAGCGAGGGACACTCTCTGGAAACACCATATATTTT. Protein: CAISERGTLSGNTIYF.

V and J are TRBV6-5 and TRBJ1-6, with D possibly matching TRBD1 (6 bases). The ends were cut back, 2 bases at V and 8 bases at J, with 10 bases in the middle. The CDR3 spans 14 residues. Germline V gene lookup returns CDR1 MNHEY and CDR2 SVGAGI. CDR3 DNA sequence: TGTGCCAGCAGTTACCGGACAGCAGATTCACCCCTCCACTTT. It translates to CASSYRTADSPLHF.

The CDR3 DNA is TGTGCCAGCAGTCCAACTCTAGCGGGAGTAGAGGATGAGCAGTTCTTC. Translating gives CASSPTLAGVEDEQFF. The V call is TRBV28, the J call TRBJ2-1; TRBD2 matches at 10 bases. The CDR3 is made up of 16 amino acids. Germline V CDR1 and CDR2: MDHEN, SYDVKM. V shed 5 bases and J 8 bases; nucleotides not matched to a gene: 12.